This T cell receptor (beta chain) was found in a study of early T cells in non-severe SARS-CoV-2 infection. Study-wide background: Chains were unpaired, as sequencing was done on bulk RNA from unsorted whole blood. Study-wide points: In VDJdb matching, anti-spike CD8 responses were favored while private and CD4 specificities went missing.

Individual cDNA molecules each received unique molecular identifiers attached to them. Via MiXCR, TCRdb re-called the 5' RACE reads, giving one row per CDR3 protein. This sample yields about 80,000 distinct CDR3 sequences, of which more than 10% are seen a single time; 15% to 18% belongs to the top ten. The CDR3 sequence is 14 residues long. The germline CDR1 and CDR2 sequences are SGHTA and FQGNSA. With 5 bases clipped from V and 7 bases from J, the junction kept 4 bases outside the gene matches. On this clonotype itself: The target antigen is unknown.

The clonotype comes from an adult who was a healthcare worker with PCR-confirmed SARS-CoV-2 infection or an uninfected control (not recorded which). The donor label of this sample is uncertain. The V gene is TRBV7-2, the J gene TRBJ2-2; 10 positions agree with TRBD1. The sequences come from whole blood, collected at baseline. The CDR3 reads CASSRRTGGGELFF. The DNA of the CDR3 is TGTGCCAGCAGCAGGCGGACAGGGGGCGGGGAGCTGTTTTTT.